This T cell receptor (beta chain) stems from a study of identical twins. General study results and limits: Alpha sequences that were out-of-frame and twin-shared showed an excess of low generation probability. Diverse VJ usage suggested most zero-insertion clonotypes were not invariant T cells.

cDNA carried unique molecular identifiers, and a universal primer site was added by template switching. A single record per CDR3 protein comes from TCRdb applying MiXCR to the 5' RACE reads. The sample carries about 240,000 distinct CDR3 sequences, about an eighth recorded once. Germline lookup yields CDR1 SGHDT and CDR2 YYEEEE. The CDR3 loop spans 14 amino acids. Trimming pared 2 bases from V and 5 bases from J, leaving 12 bases between. This clonotype was counted at least ten times. What it binds is not known. The sample was also reused in another study, on yellow fever vaccine responses in identical twins. This second report adds: The authors reported partly convergent, partly personalized vaccine responses in identical twins.

The J gene is TRBJ2-3, the V gene TRBV5-6; tentatively, D is TRBD2 (6 bases). The receptor's source is a woman aged 18-30 years in good health. Sequencing was performed on memory (CD45RO+) T cells sorted from blood. The CDR3 region is CASSLGSGRDTQYF. The CDR3 bases are TGTGCCAGCAGCTTAGGTAGCGGCCGAGATACGCAGTATTTT. Variable domain in full (rest from reference TRBV5-6 and TRBJ2-3): DAGVTQSPTHLIKTRGQQVTLRCSPKSGHDTVSWYQQALGQGPQFIFQYYEEEERQRGNFPDRFSGHQFPNYSSELNVNALLLGDSALYLCASSLGSGRDTQYFGPGTRLTVL.